This passage covers 21 T cell receptor beta chains from one sample sequenced in a study of T cells in localized non-small cell lung cancer. Only in-frame clones appear in the TCRdb table, and some are missing; sequencing was by immunoSEQ multiplex PCR. The sample yields tens of thousands of clones, roughly nine tenths seen once. This specimen was PBMCs, taken before any cancer treatment. These receptors all stem from a woman aged 35-75 years with stage II lung adenocarcinoma.

V gene TRBV9 combines with J gene TRBJ2-5, with 8 bases lining up with TRBD1. Losses at the gene ends were 0 bases for V and 4 bases for J; bases not matched to a gene: 5. This CDR3 region has 15 residues. Germline assignment: CDR1 SGDLS and CDR2 YYNGEE. The CDR3 DNA follows: TGTGCCAGCAGCGTAGGACAGGGGTGGACAGAGACCCAGTACTTC. Translation gives CASSVGQGWTETQYF.

This clone has just one count. This sequence joins TRBV10-2 and TRBJ1-1; D remains unclear. Germline values: CDR1 WSHSY, CDR2 SAAADI. This CDR3 has 11 amino acids. The V end was cut by 8 bases, the J end by 1 base, with 5 bases between. The CDR3 DNA sequence: TGCGCCAGCGAAGGGAACACTGAAGCTTTCTTT. This codes for CASEGNTEAFF.

Only a few counts were recorded for this clone. The chain is built from TRBV14 and TRBJ2-4; 7 bases line up with TRBD1. Per germline, CDR1 SGHDN and CDR2 FVKESK. Losses at the gene ends were 5 bases for V and 2 bases for J; bases not matched to a gene: 3. CDR3 length: 14 amino acids. In DNA, the CDR3 is TGTGCCAGCAGCTCGGGACAGCCCAAAAACATTCAGTACTTC. Translated, it gives CASSSGQPKNIQYF.

The chain combines TRBV27 with TRBJ2-1; 7 bases are shared with TRBD1. CDR3 size: 16 residues. Germline CDR1 reads MNHEY; CDR2 reads SMNVEV (reference sequence). V was clipped by 2 bases and J by 8 bases; unmatched bases: 12. The CDR3 bases are TGTGCCAGCAGTTTAACACAGGGGATGACGACGGATGAGCAGTTCTTC. This sequence encodes CASSLTQGMTTDEQFF.

This chain joins TRBV5-1 and TRBJ1-3; 9 nucleotides agree with TRBD1. With 4 bases clipped from V and 4 bases from J, the junction kept 6 bases outside the gene matches. The CDR3 runs 15 residues. Germline CDR1 reads SGHRS; CDR2 reads YFSETQ. CDR3 loop: CASSAGQGMGNTIYF. CDR3 bases: TGCGCCAGCAGCGCTGGACAGGGGATGGGAAACACCATATATTTT.

The chain carries TRBV6-5 and TRBJ2-7; D gene ambiguous. CDR3 length equals 12 residues. Germline V CDR1 and CDR2: MNHEY, SVGAGI. Trimming stripped 5 bases from V and 1 base from J, with 6 bases between. CDR3 sequence (DNA): TGTGCCAGCAGTCCAGGTTCCTACGAGCAGTACTTC. Its protein is CASSPGSYEQYF.

The rearrangement joins TRBV5-6 to TRBJ2-7, with 12 bases fitting TRBD2. With V trimmed by 4 bases and J by 4 bases, 6 bases remained unmatched. The V gene's germline CDR1 is SGHDT and CDR2 YYEEEE. The CDR3 is made up of 15 amino acids. The CDR3 DNA reads TGTGCCAGCAGCCCTGGACTAGCGGGATTGTACGAGCAGTACTTC. Amino acid sequence: CASSPGLAGLYEQYF.

This clone showed up just once. J is TRBJ1-4 and V is TRBV9, with 8 bases aligning to TRBD1. The length of the CDR3 is 13 residues. The junction had 2 bases not matched to a gene; V was cut back by 3 bases and J by 7 bases. Per the germline V gene, CDR1 is SGDLS and CDR2 is YYNGEE. The CDR3 coding sequence is TGTGCCAGCAGCGCAGGGGGCGGTGAAAAACTGTTTTTT. Its protein is CASSAGGGEKLFF. The complete variable domain, with remaining parts taken from reference TRBV9 and TRBJ1-4, reads DSGVTQTPKHLITATGQRVTLRCSPRSGDLSVYWYQQSLDQGLQFLIQYYNGEERAKGNILERFSAQQFPDLHSELNLSSLELGDSALYFCASSAGGGEKLFFGSGTQLSVL.

The V gene is TRBV18, the J gene TRBJ1-2; possible D gene TRBD1, 5 bases. The V end was cut by 2 bases, the J end by 6 bases, with 7 bases between. The CDR3 contains 12 residues. CDR1 is KGHSH and CDR2 is LQKENI in the germline V gene. The CDR3 reads CASSPGGDGYTF. In nucleotides, the CDR3 is TGTGCCAGCTCACCAGGGGGGGATGGCTACACCTTC.

This chain joins TRBV19 and TRBJ2-5; 9 nucleotides align to TRBD2. The CDR3 length is 21 residues. CDR1 and CDR2 from the germline V gene are LNHDA and SQIVND (reference sequence). V lost 1 base, J lost 5 bases, and 23 bases stayed unmatched. In DNA, the CDR3 is TGTGCCAGTAGTATAGGGCGTGGTCATTGGCTAGCGGGAAAGGCTGTGGAGACCCAGTACTTC. The encoded protein is CASSIGRGHWLAGKAVETQYF.

V is TRBV9 and J is TRBJ1-6; D is perhaps TRBD1 (5 bases). V lost 4 bases to trimming and J lost 1 base, with 9 bases between them. The CDR3 has 15 amino acids. The germline V gene encodes CDR1 SGDLS and CDR2 YYNGEE. This CDR3 reads CASSPGGSYNSPLHF. The CDR3 DNA reads TGTGCCAGCAGCCCTGGGGGGTCCTATAATTCACCCCTCCACTTT.

The gene calls are TRBV11-2 and TRBJ1-5, with D possibly matching TRBD1 (5 bases). The CDR3 runs to 14 residues. Germline assignment: CDR1 SGHAT and CDR2 FQNNGV. Between the trimmed V and J ends, which lost 7 bases and 4 bases, there was a span of 14 bases. As DNA, the CDR3 is TGTGCCAGCAAATCGGGGGAAGGGAATCAGCCCCAGCATTTT. Protein: CASKSGEGNQPQHF.

The J gene is TRBJ1-1, the V gene TRBV15; 8 bases agree with TRBD1. Germline lookup yields CDR1 LNHNV and CDR2 YYDKDF (reference sequence). This CDR3 is 20 amino acids long. V was clipped by 5 bases and J by 2 bases; unmatched bases: 22. CDR3 coding DNA: TGTGCCACCAGCGTAGCAGGCCGATATTTACAGGGGGAGATTAACACTGAAGCTTTCTTT. Translating gives CATSVAGRYLQGEINTEAFF.

The DNA of the CDR3 is TGTGCCAGCAGACGGGGCCTAAATTCACCCCTCCACTTT. Translating gives CASRRGLNSPLHF. The chain carries TRBV6-5 and TRBJ1-6; D is possibly TRBD1 (5 bases). The CDR3 contains 13 residues. The germline V and J ends were trimmed by 6 bases and 7 bases, with 10 bases remaining between them. The germline V gene has CDR1 MNHEY and CDR2 SVGAGI.

The chain combines TRBV7-2 with TRBJ2-3; D tentatively fits TRBD1 or TRBD2 (5 bases each). The V end lost 5 bases, the J end lost 2 bases, and 14 bases lay between the germline ends. Germline V gives CDR1 SGHTA, CDR2 FQGNSA. This CDR3 contains 15 residues. The CDR3 region has the DNA TGTGCCAGCAGCCTTAGGGGCGGGCACACAGATACGCAGTATTTT. It yields the protein CASSLRGGHTDTQYF.

This clone came up a few times. This sequence joins TRBV29-1 and TRBJ1-2; a weak D match, TRBD1 (6 bases). Germline V gives CDR1 SQVTM, CDR2 ANQGSEA. V was trimmed by 4 bases and J by 2 bases, leaving 8 bases between them. The CDR3 is made up of 12 amino acids. The CDR3 DNA sequence: TGCAGCGTTGGTCAGGGGAACTATGGCTACACCTTC. It yields the protein CSVGQGNYGYTF.

The count of this clone is one. The genes are TRBV9 and TRBJ1-3; 9 bases match TRBD1. After removal of 2 bases from V and 0 bases from J, the junction contained 3 bases not matched to a gene. CDR1 SGDLS and CDR2 YYNGEE come from the germline V gene. This CDR3 is built from 16 residues. The CDR3 is CASSVGTGNSGNTIYF. The DNA for the CDR3 is TGTGCCAGCAGCGTTGGGACAGGGAACTCTGGAAACACCATATATTTT.

The rearrangement links TRBV9 to TRBJ1-2; D is unclear. Trimming left V 4 bases short and J 8 bases short, with 18 bases between. Germline V gives CDR1 SGDLS, CDR2 YYNGEE. The CDR3 is made up of 14 amino acids. CDR3 loop: CASSPRPVSGGYTF. CDR3 in DNA: TGTGCCAGCAGCCCAAGGCCGGTGTCGGGGGGCTACACCTTC.

The sample holds one count of this clone. This chain joins TRBV29-1 and TRBJ2-3, with TRBD2 as a possible D gene (5 bases). This CDR3 is 14 amino acids long. V lost 3 bases, J lost 0 bases, and 10 bases lay in between. In germline, CDR1 is SQVTM, CDR2 ANQGSEA. This CDR3 reads CSVDSAASTDTQYF. CDR3 nucleotides: TGCAGCGTTGACTCAGCGGCTAGCACAGATACGCAGTATTTT.

The chain employs TRBV7-6 and TRBJ1-3; TRBD1 is a possible D gene (5 bases). CDR1 is SGHVS, CDR2 FNYEAQ, per germline. The ends were cut back, 3 bases at V and 1 base at J, with 7 bases in the middle. The CDR3 is 14 residues long. The CDR3, as DNA: TGTGCCAGCAGCTTTGAGGGGTCTGGAAACACCATATATTTT. Translating gives CASSFEGSGNTIYF.

The chain combines TRBV9 with TRBJ2-3; D gene unclear. In germline, CDR1 is SGDLS, CDR2 YYNGEE. The CDR3 covers 13 residues. Trimming stripped 1 base from V and 4 bases from J, with 7 bases between. In DNA form, the CDR3 reads TGTGCCAGCAGCGTAACCGGAGCAGATACGCAGTATTTT. Translation: CASSVTGADTQYF.